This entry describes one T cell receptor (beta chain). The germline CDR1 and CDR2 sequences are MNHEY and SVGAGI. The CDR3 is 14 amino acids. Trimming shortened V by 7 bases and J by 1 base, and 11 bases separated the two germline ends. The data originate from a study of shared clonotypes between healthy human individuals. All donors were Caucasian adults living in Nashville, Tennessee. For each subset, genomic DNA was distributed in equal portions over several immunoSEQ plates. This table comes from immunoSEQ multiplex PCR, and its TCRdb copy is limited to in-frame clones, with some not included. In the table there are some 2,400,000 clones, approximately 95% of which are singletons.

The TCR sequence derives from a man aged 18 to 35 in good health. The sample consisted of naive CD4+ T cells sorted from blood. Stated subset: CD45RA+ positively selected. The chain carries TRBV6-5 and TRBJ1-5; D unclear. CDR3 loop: CASKLLGSNQPQHF. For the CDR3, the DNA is TGTGCCAGCAAACTCTTAGGGAGCAATCAGCCCCAGCATTTT.